Sequencing of this T cell receptor beta chain was carried out in a study of T cell responses to AZD1222 COVID-19 vaccine. Of note for this clone: The antigen is undetermined.

Both about-4-week and about-12-week second-dose recipients were combined. Study-wide findings and caveats: White British donors predominated, females outnumbered males, and clonal diversity was possibly underestimated.

Measured with immunoSEQ multiplex PCR; TCRdb has only the in-frame clones, and not every one. The sample lists about 130,000 clones; roughly 91% were seen once. Germline V CDR1 and CDR2: SQVTM, ANQGSEA. CDR3 length: 15 amino acids. The V gene end was trimmed by 3 bases and the J gene end by 2 bases; junction bases not matched to a gene: 8. J is TRBJ2-3 and V is TRBV29-1; 7 positions agree with TRBD1. The sequence derives from an adult who received the AZD1222 COVID-19 vaccine. The sequencing here drew on peripheral blood, taken 28 days after the second AZD1222 dose. The CDR3 spells CSVEVLQGHTDTQYF. CDR3 bases: TGCAGCGTTGAGGTTCTACAGGGGCACACAGATACGCAGTATTTT.